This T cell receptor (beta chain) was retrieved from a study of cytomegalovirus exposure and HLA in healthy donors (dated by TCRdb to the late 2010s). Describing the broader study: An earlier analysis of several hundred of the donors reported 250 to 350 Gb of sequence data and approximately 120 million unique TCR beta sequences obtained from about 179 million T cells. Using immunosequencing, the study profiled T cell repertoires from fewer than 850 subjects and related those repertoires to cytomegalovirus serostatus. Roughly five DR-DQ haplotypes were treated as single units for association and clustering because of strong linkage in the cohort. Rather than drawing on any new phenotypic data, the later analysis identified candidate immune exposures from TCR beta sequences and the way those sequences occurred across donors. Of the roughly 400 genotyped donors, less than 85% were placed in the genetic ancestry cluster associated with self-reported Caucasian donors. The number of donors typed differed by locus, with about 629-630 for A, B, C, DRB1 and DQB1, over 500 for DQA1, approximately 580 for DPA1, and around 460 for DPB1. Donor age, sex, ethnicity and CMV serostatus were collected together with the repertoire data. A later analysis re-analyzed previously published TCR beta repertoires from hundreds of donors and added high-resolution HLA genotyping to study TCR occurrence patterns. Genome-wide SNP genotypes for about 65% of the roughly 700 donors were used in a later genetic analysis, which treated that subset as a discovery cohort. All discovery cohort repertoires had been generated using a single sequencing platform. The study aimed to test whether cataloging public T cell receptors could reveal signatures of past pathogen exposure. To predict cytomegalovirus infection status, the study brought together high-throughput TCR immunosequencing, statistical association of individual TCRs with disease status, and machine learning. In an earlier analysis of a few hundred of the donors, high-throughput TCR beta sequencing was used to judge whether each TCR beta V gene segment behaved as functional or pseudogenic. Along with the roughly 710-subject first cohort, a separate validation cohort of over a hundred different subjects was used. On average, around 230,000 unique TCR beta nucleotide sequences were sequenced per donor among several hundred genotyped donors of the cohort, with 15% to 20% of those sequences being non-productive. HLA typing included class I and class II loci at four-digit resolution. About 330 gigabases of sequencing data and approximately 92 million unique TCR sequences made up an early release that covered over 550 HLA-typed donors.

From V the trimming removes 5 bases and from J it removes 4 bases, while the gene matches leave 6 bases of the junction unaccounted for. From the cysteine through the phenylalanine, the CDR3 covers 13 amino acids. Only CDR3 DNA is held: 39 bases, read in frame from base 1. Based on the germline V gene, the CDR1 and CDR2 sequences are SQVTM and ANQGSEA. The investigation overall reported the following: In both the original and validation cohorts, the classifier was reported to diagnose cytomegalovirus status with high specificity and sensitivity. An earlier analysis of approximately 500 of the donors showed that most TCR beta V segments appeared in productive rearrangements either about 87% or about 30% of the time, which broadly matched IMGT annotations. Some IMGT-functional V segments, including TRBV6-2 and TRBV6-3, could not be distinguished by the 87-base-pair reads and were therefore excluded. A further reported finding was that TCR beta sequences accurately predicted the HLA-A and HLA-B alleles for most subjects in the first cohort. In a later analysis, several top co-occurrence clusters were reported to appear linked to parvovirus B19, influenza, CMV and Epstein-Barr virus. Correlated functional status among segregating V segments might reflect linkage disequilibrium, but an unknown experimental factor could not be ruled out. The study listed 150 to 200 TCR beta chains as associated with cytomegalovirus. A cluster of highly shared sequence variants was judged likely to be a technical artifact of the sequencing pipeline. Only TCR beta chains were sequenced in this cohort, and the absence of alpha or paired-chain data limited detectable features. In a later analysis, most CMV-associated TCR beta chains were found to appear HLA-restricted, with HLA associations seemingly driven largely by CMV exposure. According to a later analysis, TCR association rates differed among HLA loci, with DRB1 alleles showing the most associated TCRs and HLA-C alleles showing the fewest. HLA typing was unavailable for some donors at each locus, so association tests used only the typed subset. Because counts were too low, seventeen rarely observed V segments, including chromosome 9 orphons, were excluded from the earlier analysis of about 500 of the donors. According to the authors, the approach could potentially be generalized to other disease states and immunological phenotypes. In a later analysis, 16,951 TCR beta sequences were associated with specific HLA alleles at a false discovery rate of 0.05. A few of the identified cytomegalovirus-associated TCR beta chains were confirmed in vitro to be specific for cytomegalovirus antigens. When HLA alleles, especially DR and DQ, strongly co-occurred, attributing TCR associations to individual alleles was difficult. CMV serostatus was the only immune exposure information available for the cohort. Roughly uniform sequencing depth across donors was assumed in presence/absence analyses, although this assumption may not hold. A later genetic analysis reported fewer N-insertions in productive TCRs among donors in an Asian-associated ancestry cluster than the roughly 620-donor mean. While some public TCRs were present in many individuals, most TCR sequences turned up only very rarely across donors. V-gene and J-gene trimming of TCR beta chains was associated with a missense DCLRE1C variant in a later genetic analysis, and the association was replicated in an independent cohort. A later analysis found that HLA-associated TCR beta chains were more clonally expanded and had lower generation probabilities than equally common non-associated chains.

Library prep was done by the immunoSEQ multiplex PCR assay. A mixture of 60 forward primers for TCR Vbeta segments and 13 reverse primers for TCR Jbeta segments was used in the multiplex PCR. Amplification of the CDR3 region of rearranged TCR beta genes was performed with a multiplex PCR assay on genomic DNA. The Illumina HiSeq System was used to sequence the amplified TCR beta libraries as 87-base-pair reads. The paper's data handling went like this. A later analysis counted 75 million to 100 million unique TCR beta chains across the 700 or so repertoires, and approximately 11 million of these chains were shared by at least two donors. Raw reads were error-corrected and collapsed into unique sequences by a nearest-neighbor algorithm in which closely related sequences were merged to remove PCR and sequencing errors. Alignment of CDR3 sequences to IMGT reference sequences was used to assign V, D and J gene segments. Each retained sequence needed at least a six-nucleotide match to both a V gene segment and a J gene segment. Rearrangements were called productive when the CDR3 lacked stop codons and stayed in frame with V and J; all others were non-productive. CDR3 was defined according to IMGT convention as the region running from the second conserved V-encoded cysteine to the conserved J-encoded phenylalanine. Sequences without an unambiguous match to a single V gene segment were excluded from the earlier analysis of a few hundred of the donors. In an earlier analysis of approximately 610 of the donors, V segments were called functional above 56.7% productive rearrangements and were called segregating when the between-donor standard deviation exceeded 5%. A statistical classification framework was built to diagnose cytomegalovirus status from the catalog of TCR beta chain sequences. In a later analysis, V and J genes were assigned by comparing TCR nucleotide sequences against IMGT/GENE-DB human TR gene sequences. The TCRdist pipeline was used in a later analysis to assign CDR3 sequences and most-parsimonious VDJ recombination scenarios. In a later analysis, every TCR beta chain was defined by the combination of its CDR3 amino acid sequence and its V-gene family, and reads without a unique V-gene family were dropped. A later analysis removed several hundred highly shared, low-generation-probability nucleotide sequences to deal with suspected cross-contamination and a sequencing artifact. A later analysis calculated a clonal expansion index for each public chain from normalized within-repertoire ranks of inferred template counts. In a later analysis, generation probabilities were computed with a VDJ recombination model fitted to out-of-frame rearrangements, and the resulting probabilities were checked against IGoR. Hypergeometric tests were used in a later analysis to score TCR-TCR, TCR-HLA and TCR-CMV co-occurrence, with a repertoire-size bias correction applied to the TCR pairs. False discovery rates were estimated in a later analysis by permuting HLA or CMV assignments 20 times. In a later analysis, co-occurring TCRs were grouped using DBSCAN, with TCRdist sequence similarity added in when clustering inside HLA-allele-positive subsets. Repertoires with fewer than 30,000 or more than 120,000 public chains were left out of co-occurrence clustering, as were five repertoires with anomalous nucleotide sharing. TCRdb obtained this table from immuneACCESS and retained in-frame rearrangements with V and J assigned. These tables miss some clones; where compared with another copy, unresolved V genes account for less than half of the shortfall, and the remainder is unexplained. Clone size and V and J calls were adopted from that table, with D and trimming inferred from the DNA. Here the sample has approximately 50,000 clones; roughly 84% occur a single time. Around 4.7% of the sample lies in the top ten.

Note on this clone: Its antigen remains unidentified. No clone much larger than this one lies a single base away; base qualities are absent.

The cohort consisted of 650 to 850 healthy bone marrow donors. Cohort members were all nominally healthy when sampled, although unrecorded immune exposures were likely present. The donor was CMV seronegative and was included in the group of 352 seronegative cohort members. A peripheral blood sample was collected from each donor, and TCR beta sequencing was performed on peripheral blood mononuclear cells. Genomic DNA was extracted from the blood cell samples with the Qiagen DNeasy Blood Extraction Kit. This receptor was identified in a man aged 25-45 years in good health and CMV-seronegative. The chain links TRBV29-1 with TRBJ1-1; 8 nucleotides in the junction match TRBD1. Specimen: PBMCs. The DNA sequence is TGCAGCGTTAGAACAGGGGGGGCCACTGAAGCTTTCTTT. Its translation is CSVRTGGATEAFF.